This T cell receptor (beta chain) was recovered during a study of blood T cell repertoires in COVID-19. With regard to this clone: The same CDR3 also results from other DNA sequences found in this sample.

Germline V gene data show CDR1 as SGHRS and CDR2 as YFSETQ. Losses at the gene ends were 7 bases for V and 3 bases for J; bases not matched to a gene: 8. This CDR3 region has 15 residues. Here immunoSEQ multiplex PCR was the method, and the copy in TCRdb shows in-frame clones only, minus some. The sample contains more than 250,000 clones, roughly nine tenths of which appear only once. The sequencing sample was made of peripheral blood. The TCR originated in a young man with active or convalescent COVID-19. The chain combines TRBV5-1 with TRBJ1-4; 8 bases line up with TRBD1. CDR3 DNA: TGCGCCAGCTCCCCGACAGGGGTGGCTAATGAAAAACTGTTTTTT. This encodes CASSPTGVANEKLFF.